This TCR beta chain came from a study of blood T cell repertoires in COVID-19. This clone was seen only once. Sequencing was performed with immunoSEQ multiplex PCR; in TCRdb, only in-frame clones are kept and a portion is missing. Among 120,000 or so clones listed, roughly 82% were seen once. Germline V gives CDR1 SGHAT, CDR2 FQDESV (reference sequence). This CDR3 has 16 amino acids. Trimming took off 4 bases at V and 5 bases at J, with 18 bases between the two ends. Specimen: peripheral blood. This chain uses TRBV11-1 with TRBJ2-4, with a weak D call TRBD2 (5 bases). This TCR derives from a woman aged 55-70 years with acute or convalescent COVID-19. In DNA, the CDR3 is TGTGCCAGCAGCTCACCTTTAACGGGGAATCAAAACATTCAGTACTTC. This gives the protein CASSSPLTGNQNIQYF.